This T cell receptor beta chain was captured in a study of T-cell memory formation after mild COVID-19. Study-wide points: Clones that contracted from day 15 to 85 had balanced CD4/CD8; later expanders were CD4+ biased. Detection of some responders pre-infection suggested pre-existing cross-reactive memory T cells participated.

5'RACE with constant-segment primers built TCRalpha and TCRbeta cDNA libraries with UMIs. TCRdb re-analysed the 5' RACE reads in MiXCR, keeping a single row per CDR3 protein. Of roughly 580,000 distinct CDR3 sequences in the sample, 18% were seen once. The CDR3 sequence is 18 residues long. This clonotype was seen a few times. Its specificity is unknown. The origin of this receptor is an adult woman who had mild COVID-19 (a few samples of this study predate the infection). Cell type and time point are not known. The sequencing sample was made of PBMCs or a T cell subset sorted from them (not recorded which). The rearrangement links TRBV21-1 to TRBJ1-2; the table's D call, TRBD1, was not checked against the DNA. TRBV21-1 is a known pseudogene. The CDR3 protein is CASSKKNSTGTFNYGYTF. Here the CDR3 DNA reads TGTGCCAGCAGCAAAAAGAACTCGACAGGAACGTTTAACTATGGCTACACCTTC.